This T cell receptor beta chain was recorded in a study of control samples from healthy donors and cancer patients (dated by TCRdb to 2020 to 2021). The V end loses 1 base and the J end loses 7 bases, and a stretch of 14 bases separates them. According to the germline V gene (reference sequence), CDR1 reads LNHDA and CDR2 reads SQIVND. From the cysteine through the phenylalanine, the CDR3 covers 16 amino acids. Of all the DNA, just the CDR3 is kept, 48 bases in frame from base 1. On this clone: Its antigen target is currently unknown. The input lacks base qualities; no much larger clone sits a single base away.

Receptor amplification or capture employed the immunoSEQ multiplex PCR assay. Entries here come from immuneACCESS through TCRdb and include only in-frame sequences with V and J called. Some clones fail to appear in such tables; in the studies checked, an unresolved V gene covers under half of the shortfall, and the cause of the remainder is unknown. The sample table lists 150,000 to 200,000 clones, roughly 94% of them with a count of one. The ten largest account for 14% of the sample. This receptor chain uses TRBV19 and TRBJ1-6; the D gene is possibly TRBD1, with 6 bases matching. The clonotype was recovered from a man aged 55-75 years with colorectal cancer. The sequencing sample was made of PBMCs. The CDR3: CASSIVRDGGNSPLHF. The DNA sequence reads TGTGCCAGTAGTATAGTGAGAGACGGGGGCAATTCACCCCTCCACTTT.